Listed below are T cell receptor beta chains from one sample, sequenced in a study of tumor-infiltrating lymphocytes in primary liver carcinoma. MiXCR, run by TCRdb on the multiplex PCR reads, gives a single entry per CDR3 protein. The table lists 310,000 or so distinct CDR3 sequences, almost 65% of them singletons. Material: peripheral blood. These receptors all stem from a man in his forties with primary liver carcinoma and hepatitis B virus infection. CDR3s include the opening cysteine and the closing phenylalanine or tryptophan. Each record gives: CDR3 DNA, CDR3 protein, J gene, V gene, clone size, D gene. D genes are given only for firm matches. Not every row has a clone size; where given, it reads once, few, many or a size class.

CDR3 DNA: TGTGCCAGCAGCCTCGGCGCTAACACAGATACACAGTATTTT
CDR3 protein: CASSLGANTDTQYF
J gene: TRBJ2-3
V gene: TRBV5-6
clone size: NA
D gene: NA

CDR3 DNA: TGTGCCAGCAGCCAAGGTTCATCCAGATTGGTAGCCAAAAACATTCAGTACTTC
CDR3 protein: CASSQGSSRLVAKNIQYF
J gene: TRBJ2-4
V gene: TRBV4-2
clone size: many
D gene: NA

CDR3 DNA: TGTGCCAGCAGTAAGGGAGGGGCGGGGGAGCAGTTCTTC
CDR3 protein: CASSKGGAGEQFF
J gene: TRBJ2-1
V gene: TRBV6-6
clone size: many
D gene: TRBD2

CDR3 DNA: TGTGCCAGCAGTCCCCGACTAGCGGGCTTCAATGAGCAGTTCTTC
CDR3 protein: CASSPRLAGFNEQFF
J gene: TRBJ2-1
V gene: TRBV6-5
clone size: NA
D gene: TRBD2

CDR3 DNA: TGTGCCAGCAGCCAACCAAGACAGGGCCCAACTAATGAAAAACTGTTTTTT
CDR3 protein: CASSQPRQGPTNEKLFF
J gene: TRBJ1-4
V gene: TRBV28
clone size: few
D gene: TRBD1

CDR3 DNA: TGTGCCAGCAGTTTAGGAGGTTCTCTCGAGCACGAGCAGTTCTTC
CDR3 protein: CASSLGGSLEHEQFF
J gene: TRBJ2-1
V gene: TRBV12-3/TRBV12-4
clone size: NA
D gene: NA

CDR3 DNA: TGTGCCAGCAGTTGGACTAGCGGCTACGAGCAGTACTTC
CDR3 protein: CASSWTSGYEQYF
J gene: TRBJ2-7
V gene: TRBV6-5
clone size: NA
D gene: TRBD2

CDR3 DNA: TGTGCCAGCAGCTTAGGTTTGGGACAGGAGGCTAGGGATGTGCAGTTCTTC
CDR3 protein: CASSLGLGQEARDVQFF
J gene: TRBJ2-1
V gene: TRBV11-3
clone size: NA
D gene: TRBD1

CDR3 DNA: TGTGCCAGCAGCCTAGAAGGGTCCTACGAGCAGTACTTC
CDR3 protein: CASSLEGSYEQYF
J gene: TRBJ2-7
V gene: TRBV6-1
clone size: many
D gene: NA

CDR3 DNA: TGTGCCAGCAGCTCGGGAGCTTGGGATACGCAGTATTTT
CDR3 protein: CASSSGAWDTQYF
J gene: TRBJ2-3
V gene: TRBV5-4
clone size: NA
D gene: NA

CDR3 DNA: TGTGCCAGCAGTTTAGGGGCGCAGCATAATGAAAAACTGTTTTTT
CDR3 protein: CASSLGAQHNEKLFF
J gene: TRBJ1-4
V gene: TRBV12-3/TRBV12-4
clone size: NA
D gene: NA

CDR3 DNA: TGTGCCAGCAGCGGGAGTGGACACTACAATGAGCAGTTCTTC
CDR3 protein: CASSGSGHYNEQFF
J gene: TRBJ2-1
V gene: TRBV5-4
clone size: NA
D gene: NA

CDR3 DNA: TGTGCCAGCAGCGTAGTGTCTAGCGGGGACAATGAGCAGTTCTTC
CDR3 protein: CASSVVSSGDNEQFF
J gene: TRBJ2-1
V gene: TRBV9
clone size: NA
D gene: TRBD2

CDR3 DNA: TGTGCCGACAGCCCCTTGACTGGGAGCTCCTATAATTCACCCCTCCACTTT
CDR3 protein: CADSPLTGSSYNSPLHF
J gene: TRBJ1-6
V gene: TRBV11-2
clone size: NA
D gene: NA

CDR3 DNA: TGTGCCAGCAGATCGACTAGCGGGAGCCCTCGAGAGACCCAGTACTTC
CDR3 protein: CASRSTSGSPRETQYF
J gene: TRBJ2-5
V gene: TRBV25-1
clone size: few
D gene: TRBD2

CDR3 DNA: TGTACCAGCAGCCTAGGACAGGGGGCAGGTGGCTACACCTTC
CDR3 protein: CTSSLGQGAGGYTF
J gene: TRBJ1-2
V gene: TRBV5-6
clone size: NA
D gene: TRBD1

CDR3 DNA: TGTGCCAGCCGATCTCGGCTAGCGGACTCCTACAATGAGCAGTTCTTC
CDR3 protein: CASRSRLADSYNEQFF
J gene: TRBJ2-1
V gene: TRBV28
clone size: few
D gene: TRBD2

CDR3 DNA: TGTGCCAGCAGCTTAGATGGGCTTAGCGGGAGGTACGAGCAGTACTTC
CDR3 protein: CASSLDGLSGRYEQYF
J gene: TRBJ2-7
V gene: TRBV11-2
clone size: medium-sized
D gene: TRBD2

CDR3 DNA: TGTGCCAGCAGTTACTCGGGGGGGGGCAAAGAGACCCAGTACTTC
CDR3 protein: CASSYSGGGKETQYF
J gene: TRBJ2-5
V gene: TRBV6-5
clone size: few
D gene: NA

CDR3 DNA: TGTACCAGCAGTGAAACAGGGGGCCATTCACCCCTCCTCTTT
CDR3 protein: CTSSETGGHSPLLF
J gene: TRBJ1-6
V gene: TRBV6-2/TRBV6-3
clone size: NA
D gene: TRBD1

CDR3 DNA: TGTGCCAGCTCACCGGGATCAGATACGCAGTATTTT
CDR3 protein: CASSPGSDTQYF
J gene: TRBJ2-3
V gene: TRBV18
clone size: NA
D gene: NA

CDR3 DNA: TGTGCCATCAGTGACAGGGGACGTGGCTACACCTTC
CDR3 protein: CAISDRGRGYTF
J gene: TRBJ1-2
V gene: TRBV10-3
clone size: few
D gene: NA

CDR3 DNA: TGTGCTAGCACTCCGTTTAGCGTGGAGACCCAGTACTTC
CDR3 protein: CASTPFSVETQYF
J gene: TRBJ2-5
V gene: TRBV6-1
clone size: NA
D gene: NA

CDR3 DNA: TGTGCCAGCGCTAACGTCTACGAGCAGTACTTC
CDR3 protein: CASANVYEQYF
J gene: TRBJ2-7
V gene: TRBV6-1
clone size: NA
D gene: NA

CDR3 DNA: TGTGCCATCAGTGAGTCGCCGCTGGACAGGGGCGACACATTC
CDR3 protein: CAISESPLDRGDTF
J gene: TRBJ2-7
V gene: TRBV10-3
clone size: many
D gene: TRBD1

CDR3 DNA: TGTGCCATCAGTGAGGTACAGTTCTATTTCTACACCTTC
CDR3 protein: CAISEVQFYFYTF
J gene: TRBJ1-2
V gene: TRBV10-3
clone size: NA
D gene: NA

CDR3 DNA: TGTGCCATCCAATCCCGACAGGTTACCTACGAGCAGTACTTC
CDR3 protein: CAIQSRQVTYEQYF
J gene: TRBJ2-7
V gene: TRBV10-3
clone size: few
D gene: NA

CDR3 DNA: TGTGCCAGCAGCTTGCCGGGGGCAGGGGCCAACGTCCTGACTTTC
CDR3 protein: CASSLPGAGANVLTF
J gene: TRBJ2-6
V gene: TRBV5-4
clone size: many
D gene: NA

CDR3 DNA: TGCGCCAGCAGTGGACGGCTAGCGGGACCGAGCTCCTACAATGAGCAGTTCTTC
CDR3 protein: CASSGRLAGPSSYNEQFF
J gene: TRBJ2-1
V gene: TRBV10-1
clone size: many
D gene: TRBD2

CDR3 DNA: TGTGCCAGCAGCTTAGGGGGGTTGTCCTACAATGACCACTTCTTC
CDR3 protein: CASSLGGLSYNDHFF
J gene: TRBJ2-1
V gene: TRBV11-2
clone size: NA
D gene: NA

CDR3 DNA: TGTGCCAGTAGCTCGGGTCTAGCGGGACGATGCAATGAGCAGTTCTTC
CDR3 protein: CASSSGLAGRCNEQFF
J gene: TRBJ2-1
V gene: TRBV11-2
clone size: NA
D gene: TRBD2

CDR3 DNA: TGCAGCGCTCAGACAGGGCAACAATACAATGAGCAGTTCTTC
CDR3 protein: CSAQTGQQYNEQFF
J gene: TRBJ2-1
V gene: TRBV29-1
clone size: many
D gene: TRBD1

CDR3 DNA: TGTGCCAGCAGCCCTCGTTGGGGACTAGCGGGGGTACTCTCCTACGAGCAGTACTTC
CDR3 protein: CASSPRWGLAGVLSYEQYF
J gene: TRBJ2-7
V gene: TRBV9
clone size: once
D gene: TRBD2

CDR3 DNA: TGTGCCAGCACCGGGACAGGGGAGCAGCCCCAGCATTTT
CDR3 protein: CASTGTGEQPQHF
J gene: TRBJ1-5
V gene: TRBV2
clone size: NA
D gene: TRBD1

CDR3 DNA: TGTGCCAGCAGTTACACGCGGAACACAGTGACTATAACCAAAAACATTCAGTACTTC
CDR3 protein: CASSYTRNTVTITKNIQYF
J gene: TRBJ2-4
V gene: TRBV6-6
clone size: NA
D gene: NA

CDR3 DNA: TGTGCCAGCAGTTACTCTGGCGTTCACAATGAGCAGTTCTTC
CDR3 protein: CASSYSGVHNEQFF
J gene: TRBJ2-1
V gene: TRBV6-5
clone size: many
D gene: NA

CDR3 DNA: TGTGCCAGCAGCCAACGCACCGGGGATCTGTTTTTT
CDR3 protein: CASSQRTGDLFF
J gene: TRBJ2-2
V gene: TRBV4-2
clone size: NA
D gene: NA

CDR3 DNA: TGCGCCAGCAGCCCCGACAGCTCCTACGAGCAGTACTTC
CDR3 protein: CASSPDSSYEQYF
J gene: TRBJ2-7
V gene: TRBV5-1
clone size: NA
D gene: NA